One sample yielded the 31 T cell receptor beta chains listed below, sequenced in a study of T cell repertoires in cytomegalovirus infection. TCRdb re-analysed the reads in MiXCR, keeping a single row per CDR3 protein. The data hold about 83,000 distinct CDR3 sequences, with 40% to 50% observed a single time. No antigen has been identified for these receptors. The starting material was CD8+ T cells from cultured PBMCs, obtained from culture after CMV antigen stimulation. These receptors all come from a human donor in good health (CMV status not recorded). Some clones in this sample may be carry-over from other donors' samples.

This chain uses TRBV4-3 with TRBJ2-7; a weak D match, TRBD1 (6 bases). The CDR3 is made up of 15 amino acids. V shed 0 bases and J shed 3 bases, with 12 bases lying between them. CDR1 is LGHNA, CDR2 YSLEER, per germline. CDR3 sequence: CASSQDWGTHYEQYF. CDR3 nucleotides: TGCGCCAGCAGCCAAGACTGGGGGACACACTACGAGCAGTACTTC.

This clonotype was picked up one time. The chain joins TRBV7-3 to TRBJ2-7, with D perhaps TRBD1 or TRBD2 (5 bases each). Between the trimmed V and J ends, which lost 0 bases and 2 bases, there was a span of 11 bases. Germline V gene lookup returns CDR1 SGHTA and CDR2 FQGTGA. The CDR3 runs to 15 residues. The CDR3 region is CASSLTRGNTYEQYF. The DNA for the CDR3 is TGTGCCAGCAGCTTAACGAGGGGTAACACCTACGAGCAGTACTTC.

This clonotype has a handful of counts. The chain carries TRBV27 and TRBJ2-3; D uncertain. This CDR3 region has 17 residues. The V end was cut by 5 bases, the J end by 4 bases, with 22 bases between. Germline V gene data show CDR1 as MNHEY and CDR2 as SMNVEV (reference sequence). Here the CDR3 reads CASSTWTPGWRSDTQYF. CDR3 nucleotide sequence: TGTGCCAGCAGTACCTGGACGCCGGGTTGGCGTTCAGATACGCAGTATTTT.

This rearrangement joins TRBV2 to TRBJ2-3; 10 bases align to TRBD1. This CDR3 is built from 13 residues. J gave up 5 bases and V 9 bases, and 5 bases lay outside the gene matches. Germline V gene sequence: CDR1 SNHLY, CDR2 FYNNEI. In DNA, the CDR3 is TGTGCCAGAGAGACAGGGGGCATAGATACGCAGTATTTT. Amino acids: CARETGGIDTQYF.

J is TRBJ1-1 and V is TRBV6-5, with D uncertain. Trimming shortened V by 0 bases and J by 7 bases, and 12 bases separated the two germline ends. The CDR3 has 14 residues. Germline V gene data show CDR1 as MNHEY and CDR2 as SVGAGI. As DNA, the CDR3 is TGTGCCAGCAGTTACTCCGGTCGGAATAATGAAGCTTTCTTT. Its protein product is CASSYSGRNNEAFF.

CDR3 sequence: CASSLVPGGSQIQETQYF. The CDR3 nucleotides read TGTGCCAGCAGCTTAGTACCGGGAGGGTCACAGATCCAAGAGACCCAGTACTTC. The chain couples TRBV7-4 to TRBJ2-5, with TRBD2 matching over 8 bases. Germline CDR1 reads SGHVT; CDR2 reads SQSDAQ. With 1 base clipped from V and 1 base from J, the junction kept 11 bases outside the gene matches. CDR3 length: 18 amino acids.

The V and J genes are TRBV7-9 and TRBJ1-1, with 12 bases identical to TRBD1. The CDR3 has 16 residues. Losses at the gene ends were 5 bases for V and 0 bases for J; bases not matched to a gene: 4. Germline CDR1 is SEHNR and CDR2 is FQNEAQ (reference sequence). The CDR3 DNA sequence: TGTGCCAGCAGCCAGGGGGACAGGGGGCTGAACACTGAAGCTTTCTTT. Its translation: CASSQGDRGLNTEAFF.

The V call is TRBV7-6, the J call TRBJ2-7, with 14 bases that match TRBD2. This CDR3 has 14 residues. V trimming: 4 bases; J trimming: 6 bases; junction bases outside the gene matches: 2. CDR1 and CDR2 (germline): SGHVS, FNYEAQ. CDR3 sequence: CASSSGLAGAEQYF. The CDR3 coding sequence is TGTGCCAGCAGCTCGGGACTAGCGGGAGCCGAGCAGTACTTC. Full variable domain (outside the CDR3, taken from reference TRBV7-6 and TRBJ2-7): GAGVSQSPRYKVTKRGQDVALRCDPISGHVSLYWYRQALGQGPEFLTYFNYEAQQDKSGLPNDRFSAERPEGSISTLTIQRTEQRDSAMYRCASSSGLAGAEQYFGPGTRLTVT.

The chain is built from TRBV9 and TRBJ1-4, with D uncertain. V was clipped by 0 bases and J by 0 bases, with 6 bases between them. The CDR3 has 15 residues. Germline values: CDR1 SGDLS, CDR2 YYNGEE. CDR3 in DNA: TGTGCCAGCAGCGTAGGAGGTTCAACTAATGAAAAACTGTTTTTT. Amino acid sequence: CASSVGGSTNEKLFF.

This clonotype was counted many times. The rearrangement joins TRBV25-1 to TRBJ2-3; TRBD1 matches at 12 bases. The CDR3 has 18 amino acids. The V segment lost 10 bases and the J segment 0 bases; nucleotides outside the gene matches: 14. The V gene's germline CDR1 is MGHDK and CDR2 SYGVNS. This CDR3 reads CAIGGGTGGRYSTDTQYF. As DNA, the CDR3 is TGTGCCATCGGAGGGGGGACAGGGGGCCGGTACAGCACAGATACGCAGTATTTT.

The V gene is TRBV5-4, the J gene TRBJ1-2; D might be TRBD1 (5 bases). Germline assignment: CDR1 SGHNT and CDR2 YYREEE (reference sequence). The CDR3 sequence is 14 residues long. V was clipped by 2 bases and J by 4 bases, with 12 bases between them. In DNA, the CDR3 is TGTGCCAGCAGCTTTTCAGGGAACTTCTATGGCTACACCTTC. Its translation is CASSFSGNFYGYTF.

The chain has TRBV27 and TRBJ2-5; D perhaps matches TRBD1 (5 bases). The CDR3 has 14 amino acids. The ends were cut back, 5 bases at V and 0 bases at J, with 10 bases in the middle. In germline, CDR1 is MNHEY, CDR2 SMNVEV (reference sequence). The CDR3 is CASSPVRDQETQYF. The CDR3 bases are TGTGCCAGCAGTCCCGTCAGGGACCAAGAGACCCAGTACTTC.

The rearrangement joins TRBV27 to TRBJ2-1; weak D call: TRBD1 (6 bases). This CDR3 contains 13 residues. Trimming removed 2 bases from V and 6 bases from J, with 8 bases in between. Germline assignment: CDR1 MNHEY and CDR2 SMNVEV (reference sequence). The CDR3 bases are TGTGCCAGCAGTTTAAACAGGGCCAATGAGCAGTTCTTC. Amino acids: CASSLNRANEQFF.

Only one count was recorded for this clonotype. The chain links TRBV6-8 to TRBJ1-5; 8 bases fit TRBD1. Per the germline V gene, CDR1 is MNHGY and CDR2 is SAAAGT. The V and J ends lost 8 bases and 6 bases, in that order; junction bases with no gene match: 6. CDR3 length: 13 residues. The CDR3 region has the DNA TGTGCCAGCCGCGGACAGGGTACTCAGCCCCAGCATTTT. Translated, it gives CASRGQGTQPQHF.

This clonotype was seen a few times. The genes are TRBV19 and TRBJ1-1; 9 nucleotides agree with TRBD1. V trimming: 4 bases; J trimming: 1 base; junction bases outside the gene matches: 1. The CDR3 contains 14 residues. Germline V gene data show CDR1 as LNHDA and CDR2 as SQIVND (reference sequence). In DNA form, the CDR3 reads TGTGCCAGTAGTACGACAGGGGGGAACACTGAAGCTTTCTTT. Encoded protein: CASSTTGGNTEAFF.

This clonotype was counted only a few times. CDR3 in amino acids: CASGKRLSYEQYF. The CDR3 DNA sequence: TGTGCCAGCGGAAAACGGTTATCCTACGAGCAGTACTTC. The chain is built from TRBV7-9 and TRBJ2-7, with no clear D. Germline V CDR1 and CDR2: SEHNR, FQNEAQ (reference sequence). The CDR3 extends over 13 amino acids. Trimming cost V 8 bases and J 1 base, with 12 bases left between them.

The CDR3 loop reads CASSTHRGRDTEAFF. DNA for the CDR3: TGTGCCAGCAGCACGCACAGGGGGCGCGACACTGAAGCTTTCTTT. V is TRBV4-2 and J is TRBJ1-1, with TRBD1 identical over 9 bases. Germline V gene data show CDR1 as LGHNA and CDR2 as YNFKEQ. After removal of 5 bases from V and 3 bases from J, the junction contained 7 bases not matched to a gene. The CDR3 covers 15 residues.

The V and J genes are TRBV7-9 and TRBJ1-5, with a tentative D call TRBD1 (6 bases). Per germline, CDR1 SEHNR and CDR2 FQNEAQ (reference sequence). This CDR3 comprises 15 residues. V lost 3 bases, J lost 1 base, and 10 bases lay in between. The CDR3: CASSLATGSNQPQHF. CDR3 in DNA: TGTGCCAGCAGCTTGGCTACAGGGAGCAATCAGCCCCAGCATTTT.

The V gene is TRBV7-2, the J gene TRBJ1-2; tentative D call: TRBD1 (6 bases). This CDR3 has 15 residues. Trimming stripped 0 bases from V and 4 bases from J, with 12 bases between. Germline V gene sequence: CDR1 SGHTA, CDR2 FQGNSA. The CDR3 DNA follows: TGTGCCAGCAGCTTAGCTCCGGGGGCAAGCTATGGCTACACCTTC. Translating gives CASSLAPGASYGYTF.

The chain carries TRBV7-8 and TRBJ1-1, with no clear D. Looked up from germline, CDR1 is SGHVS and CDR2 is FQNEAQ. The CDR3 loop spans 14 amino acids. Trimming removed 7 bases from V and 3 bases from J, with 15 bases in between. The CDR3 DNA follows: TGTGCCAGCACCCTACTTAGGTCGCACACTGAAGCTTTCTTT. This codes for CASTLLRSHTEAFF.

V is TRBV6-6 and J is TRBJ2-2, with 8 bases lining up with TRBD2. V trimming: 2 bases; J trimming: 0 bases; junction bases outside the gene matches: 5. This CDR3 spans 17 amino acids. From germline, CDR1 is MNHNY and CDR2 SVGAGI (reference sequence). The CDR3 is CASSYMLAGTNTGELFF. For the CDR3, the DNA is TGTGCCAGCAGTTACATGTTAGCGGGAACGAACACCGGGGAGCTGTTTTTT.

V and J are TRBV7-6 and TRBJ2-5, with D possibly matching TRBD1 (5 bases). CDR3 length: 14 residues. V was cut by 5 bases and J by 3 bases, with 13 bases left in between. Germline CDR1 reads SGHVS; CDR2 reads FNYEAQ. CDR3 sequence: CASSRTDREETQYF. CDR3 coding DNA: TGTGCCAGCAGCCGAACCGACAGAGAAGAGACCCAGTACTTC. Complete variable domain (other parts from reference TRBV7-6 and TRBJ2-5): GAGVSQSPRYKVTKRGQDVALRCDPISGHVSLYWYRQALGQGPEFLTYFNYEAQQDKSGLPNDRFSAERPEGSISTLTIQRTEQRDSAMYRCASSRTDREETQYFGPGTRLLVL.

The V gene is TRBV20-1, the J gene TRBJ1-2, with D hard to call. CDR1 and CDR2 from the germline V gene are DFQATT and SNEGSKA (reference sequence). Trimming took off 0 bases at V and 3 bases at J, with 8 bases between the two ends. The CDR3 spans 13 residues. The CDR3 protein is CSARELLDYGYTF. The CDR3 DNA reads TGCAGTGCTAGAGAATTACTGGACTATGGCTACACCTTC.

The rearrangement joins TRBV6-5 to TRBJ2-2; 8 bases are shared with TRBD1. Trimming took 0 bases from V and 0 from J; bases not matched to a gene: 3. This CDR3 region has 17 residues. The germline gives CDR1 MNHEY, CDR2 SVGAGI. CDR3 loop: CASSYSPGQANTGELFF. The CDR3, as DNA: TGTGCCAGCAGTTACTCTCCGGGACAGGCGAACACCGGGGAGCTGTTTTTT.

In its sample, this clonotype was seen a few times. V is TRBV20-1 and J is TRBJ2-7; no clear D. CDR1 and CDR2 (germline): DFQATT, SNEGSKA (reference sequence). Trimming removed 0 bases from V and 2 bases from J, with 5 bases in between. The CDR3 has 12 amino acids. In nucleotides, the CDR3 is TGCAGTGCTAGAGACTTAACCTACGAGCAGTACTTC. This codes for CSARDLTYEQYF.

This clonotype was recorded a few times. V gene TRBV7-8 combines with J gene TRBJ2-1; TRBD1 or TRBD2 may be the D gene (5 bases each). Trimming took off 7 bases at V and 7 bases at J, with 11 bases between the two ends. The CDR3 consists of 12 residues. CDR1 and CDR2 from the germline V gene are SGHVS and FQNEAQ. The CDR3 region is CASKGPSNEQFF. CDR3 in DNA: TGTGCCAGCAAGGGACCGTCAAATGAGCAGTTCTTC.

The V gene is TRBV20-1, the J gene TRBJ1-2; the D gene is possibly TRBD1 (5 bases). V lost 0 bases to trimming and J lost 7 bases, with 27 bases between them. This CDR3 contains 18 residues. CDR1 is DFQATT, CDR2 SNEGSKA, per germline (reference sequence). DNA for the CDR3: TGCAGTGCTAGAGATAGGGATAGGCCCGGGACCTACGGACGTGGCTACACCTTC. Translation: CSARDRDRPGTYGRGYTF.

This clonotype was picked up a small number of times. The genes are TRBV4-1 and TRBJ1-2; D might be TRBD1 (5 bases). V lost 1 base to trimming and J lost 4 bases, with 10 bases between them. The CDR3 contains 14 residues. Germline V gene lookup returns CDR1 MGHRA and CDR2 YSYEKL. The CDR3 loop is CASSQVQGSYGYTF. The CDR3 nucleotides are TGCGCCAGCAGCCAAGTTCAGGGTTCCTATGGCTACACCTTC.

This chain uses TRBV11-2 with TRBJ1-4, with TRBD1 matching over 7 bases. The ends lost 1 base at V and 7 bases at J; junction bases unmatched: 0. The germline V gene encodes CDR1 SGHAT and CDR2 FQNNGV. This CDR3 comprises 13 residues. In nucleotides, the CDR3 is TGTGCCAGCAGCTTAGGACAGGGTGAAAAACTGTTTTTT. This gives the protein CASSLGQGEKLFF.

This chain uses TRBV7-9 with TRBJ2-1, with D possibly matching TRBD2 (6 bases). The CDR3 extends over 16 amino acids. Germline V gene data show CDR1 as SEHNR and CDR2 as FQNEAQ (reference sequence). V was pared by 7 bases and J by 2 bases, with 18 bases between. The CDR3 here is CASTPWRGRAYNEQFF. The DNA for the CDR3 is TGTGCCAGCACCCCGTGGAGGGGTAGGGCCTACAATGAGCAGTTCTTC. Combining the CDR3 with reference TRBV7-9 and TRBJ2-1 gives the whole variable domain DTGVSQNPRHKITKRGQNVTFRCDPISEHNRLYWYRQTLGQGPEFLTYFQNEAQLEKSRLLSDRFSAERPKGSFSTLEIQRTEQGDSAMYLCASTPWRGRAYNEQFFGPGTRLTVL.

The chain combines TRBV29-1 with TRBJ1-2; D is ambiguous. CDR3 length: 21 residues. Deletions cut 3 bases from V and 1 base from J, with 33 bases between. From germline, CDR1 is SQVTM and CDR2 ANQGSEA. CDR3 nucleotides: TGCAGCGTTGATTGGGCCAATCCTTTGGGCTTCATGGAAAGGGATAACTATGGCTACACCTTC. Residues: CSVDWANPLGFMERDNYGYTF.